This TCR beta chain was captured by sequencing in a study of CD8+CD57+ T cells in acquired aplastic anemia. Study-wide results and caveats: Statistical testing detected no significant gap in CD8+ Simpson's diversity between patients and controls.

TCR beta VDJ combinations and CDR3 sequences were profiled from genomic DNA. TCRdb reanalysed the reads using MiXCR and keeps one entry per CDR3 protein. The table records just over 200,000 distinct CDR3 sequences, around three fifths of them present only once. Remarks on this clonotype: The target antigen is unknown.

Trimming at V came to 4 bases and at J to 4 bases, leaving 8 bases not matched to a gene. Germline CDR1 SGHKS, CDR2 YYEKEE (reference sequence). This CDR3 has 15 residues. Sequenced patients had shown CD8+CD57+ cell expansion by flow cytometry. The chain is built from TRBV5-5 and TRBJ2-7, with 10 positions matching TRBD2. The material sequenced was sorted CD4+, CD8+, or CD8+CD57+ T cells (not recorded which) from PBMCs. The sequence derives from a human donor with aplastic anemia. This chain's CDR3 is CASSESSGRWYEQYF. The CDR3 DNA reads as TGTGCCAGCAGCGAATCTAGCGGGAGATGGTACGAGCAGTACTTC.